This passage covers 23 T cell receptor beta chains from one sample sequenced in a study of cytomegalovirus exposure and HLA in healthy donors. PCR was performed using 60 Vbeta and 13 Jbeta primers. Profiling relied on immunoSEQ multiplex PCR, and the TCRdb table lists in-frame clones only, not all of them. Of 150,000 to 200,000 clones detected, roughly 80% appear once; the ten largest clones hold about 3.1%. Sequencing input: PBMCs. Receptor source: a female donor in good health and CMV-seronegative.

This clone was seen once. The chain recombines TRBV5-4 with TRBJ2-2, with a tentative D call TRBD2 (6 bases). The CDR3 consists of 14 residues. Trimming pared 4 bases from V and 7 bases from J, leaving 14 bases between. Germline lookup yields CDR1 SGHNT and CDR2 YYREEE (reference sequence). The CDR3 sequence: CASSLLRGGGELFF. In DNA form, the CDR3 reads TGTGCCAGCAGCCTGTTACGGGGAGGCGGGGAGCTGTTTTTT.

This chain uses TRBV28 with TRBJ1-4; D may be TRBD1 (6 bases). The CDR3 sequence is 14 residues long. CDR1 is MDHEN and CDR2 is SYDVKM in the germline V gene. Deletions cut 7 bases from V and 13 bases from J, with 22 bases between. CDR3 in DNA: TGTGCCAGCACCACAGGGACGGCAACGTGGGGACTGTTTTTT. This gives the protein CASTTGTATWGLFF.

The chain's CDR3 is CASSSPRGQGYEQYF. DNA for the CDR3: TGTGCCAGCAGTTCCCCGAGGGGGCAGGGCTACGAGCAGTACTTC. The chain carries TRBV28 and TRBJ2-7, with 7 bases lining up with TRBD1. The CDR3 has 15 amino acids. In germline, CDR1 is MDHEN, CDR2 SYDVKM. The ends lost 4 bases at V and 3 bases at J; junction bases unmatched: 9.

In this sample, this clone turned up a few times. V gene TRBV13 combines with J gene TRBJ2-2; D gene unclear. The CDR3 has 13 residues. Trimming removed 3 bases at V and 0 bases at J, with 2 bases between. Germline CDR1 and CDR2: PRHDT and FYEKMQ (reference sequence). The CDR3 spells CASSFANTGELFF. The DNA of the CDR3 is TGTGCCAGCAGCTTCGCGAACACCGGGGAGCTGTTTTTT.

The genes are TRBV19 and TRBJ1-2; D is possibly TRBD1 (6 bases). The V end was cut by 7 bases, the J end by 5 bases, with 29 bases between. CDR1 and CDR2 from the germline V gene are LNHDA and SQIVND (reference sequence). The CDR3 is 18 residues long. The CDR3 nucleotides are TGTGCCAGTATTGCACAGGGAAGCAGCCCTGCAAACCATTATGGCTACACCTTC. As protein: CASIAQGSSPANHYGYTF.

The chain links TRBV9 to TRBJ1-1, with 7 bases aligning to TRBD1. In germline, CDR1 is SGDLS, CDR2 YYNGEE. The ends lost 3 bases at V and 4 bases at J; junction bases unmatched: 6. The CDR3 length is 14 residues. The CDR3 loop is CASSEGAGRTEAFF. The CDR3 DNA follows: TGTGCCAGCAGCGAGGGGGCAGGCCGCACTGAAGCTTTCTTT.

The V call is TRBV19, the J call TRBJ1-1, with D perhaps TRBD1 (6 bases). The CDR3 totals 11 residues. V lost 6 bases and J lost 11, with 13 bases in between. CDR1 and CDR2 from the germline V gene are LNHDA and SQIVND (reference sequence). The CDR3: CASSTGFTAFF. The CDR3 DNA sequence: TGTGCCAGTAGCACAGGGTTTACGGCTTTCTTT.

This clone was counted a single time. The chain combines TRBV7-3 with TRBJ2-1; TRBD2 matches 13 bases. Germline V gene data show CDR1 as SGHTA and CDR2 as FQGTGA. The CDR3 has 16 amino acids. Trimming took 5 bases from V and 5 from J; bases not matched to a gene: 6. This chain's CDR3 is CASSPIGTSGDNEQFF. The CDR3 coding sequence is TGTGCCAGCAGCCCTATAGGGACTAGCGGGGACAATGAGCAGTTCTTC.

This clone was counted a few times. The rearrangement joins TRBV13 to TRBJ2-7, with D unclear. The CDR3 spans 12 residues. Germline V CDR1 and CDR2: PRHDT, FYEKMQ (reference sequence). V was cut by 0 bases and J by 6 bases, with 6 bases left in between. The CDR3 sequence: CASSLGEREQYF. For the CDR3, the DNA is TGTGCCAGCAGCTTAGGGGAGCGCGAGCAGTACTTC.

This clone came up once. A junction end diverges from the germline sequence, so it may reflect a read error. CDR3 amino acids: CSSSPIAGLSGNTIYF. The CDR3 region has the DNA TGTTCCAGCAGCCCCATAGCGGGTCTCTCTGGAAACACCATATATTTT. The J gene is TRBJ1-3, the V gene TRBV7-9; D is undetermined. This CDR3 has 16 amino acids. Germline CDR1 and CDR2: SEHNR and FQNEAQ (reference sequence).

The chain has TRBV11-1 and TRBJ1-2; TRBD1 is a possible D gene (5 bases). CDR1 is SGHAT and CDR2 is FQDESV in the germline V gene (reference sequence). V lost 6 bases, J lost 5 bases, and 10 bases lay in between. The CDR3 has 12 amino acids. The CDR3 sequence is CASSQTGYGYTF. CDR3 in DNA: TGTGCCAGCAGTCAAACAGGTTATGGCTACACCTTC.

The rearrangement joins TRBV29-1 to TRBJ1-1; 7 bases fit TRBD1. CDR3 length: 13 amino acids. The V gene end was trimmed by 5 bases and the J gene end by 1 base; junction bases not matched to a gene: 4. The germline V gene has CDR1 SQVTM and CDR2 ANQGSEA. The CDR3 nucleotides read TGCAGCGTTAGGGGGCAAGGGAACACTGAAGCTTTCTTT. It yields the protein CSVRGQGNTEAFF.

The rearrangement uses TRBV18 and TRBJ1-2; D call uncertain. Germline loops: CDR1 KGHSH, CDR2 LQKENI. The V gene lost 5 bases and the J gene lost 8 bases, with 15 bases spanning the gap. The CDR3 runs 13 residues. The CDR3 coding sequence is TGTGCCAGCTCAATGTACCCCGTTGAGGGCTACACCTTC. The encoded protein is CASSMYPVEGYTF.

The genes are TRBV7-9 and TRBJ1-2; weak D call: TRBD1 (6 bases). The CDR3 consists of 14 residues. V lost 4 bases and J lost 7, with 16 bases in between. CDR1 is SEHNR, CDR2 FQNEAQ, per germline (reference sequence). The CDR3 sequence is CASSSQQGWGGYTF. The CDR3 bases are TGTGCCAGCAGCTCCCAACAGGGTTGGGGTGGCTACACCTTC.

This sequence joins TRBV6-6 and TRBJ1-6; 8 bases agree with TRBD1. The V gene end was trimmed by 5 bases and the J gene end by 9 bases; junction bases not matched to a gene: 6. This CDR3 has 14 amino acids. CDR1 and CDR2 from the germline V gene are MNHNY and SVGAGI (reference sequence). In DNA, the CDR3 is TGTGCCAGCAGTCCCGGACAGGGCGGTTCACCCCTCCACTTT. Encoded protein: CASSPGQGGSPLHF.

This clone was seen only once. This sequence joins TRBV2 and TRBJ2-7; 7 bases match TRBD1. Germline CDR1 reads SNHLY; CDR2 reads FYNNEI. The CDR3 spans 13 residues. The V segment lost 6 bases and the J segment 3 bases; nucleotides outside the gene matches: 5. CDR3 nucleotide sequence: TGTGCCAGCAGCCCCCGGGACAGCTACGAGCAGTACTTC. This encodes CASSPRDSYEQYF. Together with reference TRBV2 and TRBJ2-7, the CDR3 gives the full variable domain: EPEVTQTPSHQVTQMGQEVILRCVPISNHLYFYWYRQILGQKVEFLVSFYNNEISEKSEIFDDQFSVERPDGSNFTLKIRSTKLEDSAMYFCASSPRDSYEQYFGPGTRLTVT.

This chain connects TRBV29-1 to TRBJ2-5, with a possible D match to TRBD1 (8 bases). V shed 1 base and J shed 4 bases, with 31 bases lying between them. The CDR3 totals 20 residues. The germline gives CDR1 SQVTM, CDR2 ANQGSEA. CDR3 nucleotide sequence: TGCAGCGTTGAAGGGGCCCCCCCCCACGGGAACAGGGGGGGGATAGAGACCCAGTACTTC. It yields the protein CSVEGAPPHGNRGGIETQYF.

The V and J genes are TRBV25-1 and TRBJ1-6; 7 nucleotides agree with TRBD1. Germline CDR1 MGHDK, CDR2 SYGVNS. The junction had 6 bases not matched to a gene; V was cut back by 5 bases and J by 8 bases. The CDR3 runs 14 residues. The CDR3 bases are TGTGCCAGCAGTAGGGACAGTGAATATTCACCCCTCCACTTT. Protein product: CASSRDSEYSPLHF.

This clone was detected only a few times. Sequence at one end of the junction differs from germline and may be a read error. This chain links TRBV7-9 with TRBJ2-7; 7 nucleotides line up with TRBD1. This CDR3 contains 12 residues. Germline V gene data show CDR1 as SEHNR and CDR2 as FQNEAQ (reference sequence). The CDR3 sequence is CSSTGTDYEQYF. The CDR3 bases are TGTTCCAGCACGGGGACAGACTACGAGCAGTACTTC.

This rearrangement joins TRBV4-3 to TRBJ1-5; tentative D call: TRBD1 (5 bases). Per the germline V gene, CDR1 is LGHNA and CDR2 is YSLEER. This CDR3 region has 15 residues. V lost 2 bases and J lost 7, with 15 bases in between. CDR3 sequence reads: CASSQWGGKGQPQHF. DNA of the CDR3: TGCGCCAGCAGCCAATGGGGGGGAAAGGGGCAGCCCCAGCATTTT.

DNA for the CDR3: TGCGCCAGCAGCCCCGGGACAGGCACCTACGAGCAGTACTTC. It specifies CASSPGTGTYEQYF. V and J are TRBV5-1 and TRBJ2-7; 8 positions match TRBD1. The V gene's germline CDR1 is SGHRS and CDR2 YFSETQ. The CDR3 has 14 residues. After removal of 4 bases from V and 2 bases from J, the junction contained 5 bases not matched to a gene.

The chain joins TRBV5-6 to TRBJ1-1; D may be TRBD1 (5 bases). The germline V gene encodes CDR1 SGHDT and CDR2 YYEEEE. The CDR3 runs 17 residues. V lost 0 bases and J lost 3, with 18 bases in between. This CDR3 reads CASSLGGGAGSDTEAFF. As DNA, the CDR3 is TGTGCCAGCAGCTTGGGGGGCGGAGCCGGGTCGGACACTGAAGCTTTCTTT.

The chain joins TRBV19 to TRBJ2-3, with D tentatively TRBD2 (5 bases). Trimming took 7 bases from V and 0 from J, leaving 11 bases between them. This CDR3 comprises 14 residues. Germline V gene sequence: CDR1 LNHDA, CDR2 SQIVND (reference sequence). CDR3 in DNA: TGTGCCAGTATTCGGGATTCTAGCACAGATACGCAGTATTTT. Residues: CASIRDSSTDTQYF.